This TCR beta chain was sequenced in a study of blood T cell repertoires in COVID-19. Study overall: Sample material is recorded as cDNA or gDNA derived from T cells, B-cell-depleted T cells, or PBMCs.

The CDR3 extends over 13 amino acids. Looked up from germline, CDR1 is SGHNT and CDR2 is YYREEE (reference sequence). V lost 2 bases and J lost 0, with 6 bases in between. In the original analysis: Cell counts per sample came from amplifying reference gene primers. Profiling relied on immunoSEQ multiplex PCR, and the TCRdb table lists in-frame clones only, not all of them. V and J calls and clone size are given by that table; D and trimming were obtained from the DNA. The data show some 130,000 clones, approximately 77% seen once. V and J are TRBV5-4 and TRBJ2-7, with a possible D match to TRBD2 (5 bases). The clonotype was recovered from a man aged 80 or over with acute or convalescent COVID-19. The specimen sequenced was peripheral blood. CDR3 in amino acids: CASSFGSSYEQYF. The CDR3 coding sequence is TGTGCCAGCAGCTTTGGGAGCTCCTACGAGCAGTACTTC.